The 28 T cell receptor beta chains below were found in one sample sequenced in a study of cytomegalovirus exposure and HLA in healthy donors. The PCR used 60 Vbeta and 13 Jbeta primers. Method: immunoSEQ multiplex PCR; TCRdb's copy keeps in-frame clones and lacks some. The sample has 100,000 to 150,000 clones, approximately 82% seen once. Specimen: PBMCs. The receptors derive from a female donor in good health and CMV-seronegative.

The J gene is TRBJ1-5, the V gene TRBV7-2; the match to TRBD1 covers 9 bases. The CDR3 consists of 13 residues. Germline V gene data show CDR1 as SGHTA and CDR2 as FQGNSA. With V trimmed by 5 bases and J by 7 bases, 3 bases remained unmatched. This CDR3 reads CASSRTGDQPQHF. CDR3 bases: TGTGCCAGCAGCCGGACAGGGGACCAGCCCCAGCATTTT.

The gene calls are TRBV28 and TRBJ2-7, with TRBD2 matching 8 bases. This CDR3 has 14 amino acids. In germline, CDR1 is MDHEN, CDR2 SYDVKM. Trimming at V came to 5 bases and at J to 3 bases, leaving 6 bases not matched to a gene. Here the CDR3 DNA reads TGTGCCAGCAGTGGCTCCGCGGGGGGCTACGAGCAGTACTTC. Its protein product is CASSGSAGGYEQYF.

V and J are TRBV15 and TRBJ2-3, with TRBD1 identical over 7 bases. Germline V lookup: CDR1 LNHNV, CDR2 YYDKDF (reference sequence). Trimming removed 4 bases from V and 4 bases from J; junction bases left unmatched: 5. The CDR3 has 14 residues. For the CDR3, the DNA is TGTGCCACCAGCAACCCGAGGGGGCCAGATACGCAGTATTTT. This encodes CATSNPRGPDTQYF.

The rearrangement uses TRBV28 and TRBJ2-7, with 8 bases aligning to TRBD1. Germline V gene sequence: CDR1 MDHEN, CDR2 SYDVKM. The CDR3 is made up of 16 amino acids. V gave up 5 bases and J gave up 2 bases; unmatched junction bases: 11. In nucleotides, the CDR3 is TGTGCCAGCAGTGAGGGACAGGCTAGGATAACCTACGAGCAGTACTTC. It is translated as CASSEGQARITYEQYF.

In its sample, this clone was seen a few times. The chain links TRBV15 to TRBJ1-4; D call uncertain. The CDR3 covers 14 residues. V lost 0 bases and J lost 7, with 9 bases in between. Germline lookup yields CDR1 LNHNV and CDR2 YYDKDF (reference sequence). CDR3 bases: TGTGCCACCAGCAGAGATCTTACGAGTGAAAAACTGTTTTTT. It specifies CATSRDLTSEKLFF.

The CDR3 loop reads CSAFSDNEQFF. In DNA, the CDR3 is TGCAGTGCTTTCAGCGATAATGAGCAGTTCTTC. This chain connects TRBV20-1 to TRBJ2-1; D is ambiguous. The germline CDR1 and CDR2 sequences are DFQATT and SNEGSKA (reference sequence). The CDR3 is 11 residues long. Trimming pared 5 bases from V and 7 bases from J, leaving 9 bases between.

This clone appeared a few times. The chain joins TRBV4-1 to TRBJ2-2, with D tentatively TRBD1 (5 bases). Trimming cost V 1 base and J 0 bases, with 9 bases left between them. The germline gives CDR1 MGHRA, CDR2 YSYEKL. The CDR3 consists of 16 residues. CDR3: CASSQGTGPNTGELFF. CDR3 nucleotide sequence: TGCGCCAGCAGCCAAGGTACAGGTCCGAACACCGGGGAGCTGTTTTTT.

The chain is built from TRBV14 and TRBJ2-1, with TRBD2 matching 8 bases. Germline V gives CDR1 SGHDN, CDR2 FVKESK. V lost 0 bases, J lost 6 bases, and 7 bases stayed unmatched. This CDR3 region has 16 residues. The CDR3 spells CASSQDRLAGSNEQFF. The CDR3 DNA follows: TGTGCCAGCAGCCAAGACCGATTAGCGGGATCCAATGAGCAGTTCTTC.

CDR3 bases: TGTGCCAGCAGCTTAGAGTTAGCGGGAGTATACGAGCAGTACTTC. Protein product: CASSLELAGVYEQYF. The V gene is TRBV13, the J gene TRBJ2-7; 9 bases are a match to TRBD2. The CDR3 has 15 residues. Unmatched junction bases numbered 5, after V lost 1 base and J lost 4 bases. Germline assignment: CDR1 PRHDT and CDR2 FYEKMQ (reference sequence).

The chain recombines TRBV13 with TRBJ1-2; 9 nucleotides match TRBD1. Germline CDR1 PRHDT, CDR2 FYEKMQ (reference sequence). The CDR3 is 12 residues long. With 4 bases clipped from V and 8 bases from J, the junction kept 2 bases outside the gene matches. The CDR3 DNA reads TGTGCCAGCAGCTCGGGACAGGGAGGCTACACCTTC. Translated, it gives CASSSGQGGYTF. The entire variable domain, with the rest obtained from reference TRBV13 and TRBJ1-2, is as follows: AAGVIQSPRHLIKEKRETATLKCYPIPRHDTVYWYQQGPGQDPQFLISFYEKMQSDKGSIPDRFSAQQFSDYHSELNMSSLELGDSALYFCASSSGQGGYTFGSGTRLTVV.

The rearrangement joins TRBV27 to TRBJ1-3; the D is unclear. The CDR3 totals 10 residues. Germline V CDR1 and CDR2: MNHEY, SMNVEV (reference sequence). CDR3 DNA sequence: TGTGTCTTCTCTGGAAACACCATATATTTT. The encoded protein is CVFSGNTIYF.

The chain employs TRBV5-8 and TRBJ1-4; TRBD1 agrees at 10 bases. J was trimmed by 6 bases and V by 1 base; bases with no gene match: 3. Germline V gives CDR1 SGHTS, CDR2 YDEGEE. The CDR3 consists of 15 residues. The CDR3 region is CASSLRGTGDEKLFF. For the CDR3, the DNA is TGTGCCAGCAGCTTGAGGGGGACAGGGGATGAAAAACTGTTTTTT.

The V and J genes are TRBV7-2 and TRBJ1-4; D is undetermined. Germline V gives CDR1 SGHTA, CDR2 FQGNSA. This CDR3 contains 15 residues. V was trimmed by 3 bases and J by 7 bases, leaving 15 bases between them. CDR3 protein: CASSFLGGRTEKLFF. DNA for the CDR3: TGTGCCAGCAGCTTCCTCGGAGGCAGAACTGAAAAACTGTTTTTT.

The gene calls are TRBV10-3 and TRBJ1-2, with TRBD1 matching 7 bases. Germline V CDR1 and CDR2: ENHRY, SYGVKD. The CDR3 extends over 14 amino acids. V shed 6 bases and J 1 base; nucleotides not matched to a gene: 5. CDR3 coding DNA: TGTGCCATCAGAGGCAGGGACAGTAACTATGGCTACACCTTC. Amino acid sequence: CAIRGRDSNYGYTF.

The chain has TRBV18 and TRBJ1-1, with TRBD1 as a possible D gene (6 bases). The CDR3 totals 14 residues. Trimming left V 4 bases short and J 4 bases short, with 13 bases between. Germline V gene lookup returns CDR1 KGHSH and CDR2 LQKENI. The CDR3 reads CASSRGHSPTEAFF. CDR3 coding DNA: TGTGCCAGCTCACGGGGACACTCCCCCACTGAAGCTTTCTTT.

The V call is TRBV15, the J call TRBJ1-5; D gene uncertain. Germline V gene data show CDR1 as LNHNV and CDR2 as YYDKDF (reference sequence). The CDR3 covers 15 residues. Trimming cost V 3 bases and J 0 bases, with 9 bases left between them. In DNA, the CDR3 is TGTGCCACCAGCAGCAGTTACCTTAGCAATCAGCCCCAGCATTTT. Amino acid sequence: CATSSSYLSNQPQHF.

This rearrangement joins TRBV5-1 to TRBJ2-4; D is undetermined. Trimming cost V 2 bases and J 0 bases, with 12 bases left between them. This CDR3 is 16 amino acids long. CDR1 and CDR2 (germline): SGHRS, YFSETQ. CDR3 sequence reads: CASSFGGNLAKNIQYF. Written as DNA, the CDR3 is TGCGCCAGCAGCTTTGGCGGAAACCTAGCCAAAAACATTCAGTACTTC.

V and J are TRBV7-9 and TRBJ1-6; maybe TRBD1 (5 bases). The ends were cut back, 2 bases at V and 8 bases at J, with 13 bases in the middle. Per the germline V gene, CDR1 is SEHNR and CDR2 is FQNEAQ (reference sequence). The CDR3 contains 15 residues. CDR3 in DNA: TGTGCCAGCAGCTTAATGGGGGGACGGGATTCACCCCTCCACTTT. It specifies CASSLMGGRDSPLHF.

The genes are TRBV7-9 and TRBJ2-7; possible D gene TRBD1, 6 bases. CDR1 and CDR2 (germline): SEHNR, FQNEAQ (reference sequence). V lost 1 base and J lost 7, with 14 bases in between. CDR3 length: 14 amino acids. CDR3 in amino acids: CASSLDRDRREQYF. The CDR3 coding sequence is TGTGCCAGCAGCTTAGACAGGGACCGGAGGGAGCAGTACTTC.

The rearrangement joins TRBV7-9 to TRBJ1-3, with D perhaps matching TRBD1 (6 bases). CDR1 is SEHNR and CDR2 is FQNEAQ in the germline V gene (reference sequence). This CDR3 has 16 residues. V gave up 0 bases and J gave up 2 bases, with 11 bases separating them. CDR3 sequence (DNA): TGTGCCAGCAGCTTAGCTGGACAGATCACTGGAAACACCATATATTTT. It encodes CASSLAGQITGNTIYF.

This clone was seen only a few times. The gene calls are TRBV10-3 and TRBJ2-7; possible D gene TRBD1, 6 bases. Looked up from germline, CDR1 is ENHRY and CDR2 is SYGVKD. This CDR3 is 14 amino acids long. V lost 4 bases to trimming and J lost 5 bases, with 15 bases between them. CDR3 bases: TGTGCCATCAGTGGGGGCACAACAGGGCACGAGCAGTACTTC. This codes for CAISGGTTGHEQYF.

This sequence joins TRBV28 and TRBJ1-1; no clear D gene. This CDR3 contains 14 residues. The V end lost 5 bases, the J end lost 3 bases, and 13 bases lay between the germline ends. CDR1 MDHEN and CDR2 SYDVKM come from the germline V gene. This chain's CDR3 is CASSPGGPYTEAFF. DNA of the CDR3: TGTGCCAGCAGTCCCGGCGGTCCTTACACTGAAGCTTTCTTT. Supplemented by reference TRBV28 and TRBJ1-1, the full variable domain reads DVKVTQSSRYLVKRTGEKVFLECVQDMDHENMFWYRQDPGLGLRLIYFSYDVKMKEKGDIPEGYSVSREKKERFSLILESASTNQTSMYLCASSPGGPYTEAFFGQGTRLTVV.

The chain's CDR3 is CSKGTPETQYF. DNA for the CDR3: TGCAGTAAGGGGACACCAGAGACCCAGTACTTC. The V gene is TRBV20-1, the J gene TRBJ2-5, with D tentatively TRBD1 (6 bases). CDR1 is DFQATT, CDR2 SNEGSKA, per germline (reference sequence). The CDR3 extends over 11 amino acids. Trimming pared 8 bases from V and 4 bases from J, leaving 11 bases between.

This clone was picked up one time. The V gene is TRBV28, the J gene TRBJ1-2; D gene ambiguous. The V and J ends lost 2 bases and 6 bases respectively, with 13 bases between them. The length of the CDR3 is 14 residues. Germline lookup yields CDR1 MDHEN and CDR2 SYDVKM. The CDR3 loop reads CASSLPDRGDGYTF. DNA for the CDR3: TGTGCCAGCAGTTTACCCGACCGGGGAGATGGCTACACCTTC.

CDR3 nucleotides: TGTGCCAGTGGCCGGGACAGGGTCACAGATACGCAGTATTTT. Protein product: CASGRDRVTDTQYF. The chain has TRBV6-1 and TRBJ2-3, with 9 positions matching TRBD1. The CDR3 contains 14 residues. Unmatched junction bases numbered 6, after V lost 9 bases and J lost 2 bases. Germline V gene lookup returns CDR1 MNHNS and CDR2 SASEGT.

This chain connects TRBV4-3 to TRBJ2-3; 11 bases map to TRBD2. There are 15 residues in the CDR3. V trimming: 4 bases; J trimming: 10 bases; junction bases outside the gene matches: 10. Germline CDR1 reads LGHNA; CDR2 reads YSLEER. The CDR3 reads CASSLEGSGRGPQYF. DNA for the CDR3: TGCGCCAGCAGCCTGGAAGGTAGCGGGAGGGGGCCGCAGTATTTT.

This clone was seen a single time. V gene TRBV10-3 combines with J gene TRBJ1-1, with TRBD1 matching over 12 bases. CDR1 and CDR2 (germline): ENHRY, SYGVKD. This CDR3 is 15 amino acids long. J gave up 3 bases and V 7 bases, and 6 bases lay outside the gene matches. The CDR3 region has the DNA TGTGCCATCAAAGGGACAGGGGGCCTCGACACTGAAGCTTTCTTT. This gives the protein CAIKGTGGLDTEAFF.

V usage is TRBV28 and J usage is TRBJ1-5; unclear D gene. The germline gives CDR1 MDHEN, CDR2 SYDVKM. Trimming cost V 4 bases and J 2 bases, with 12 bases left between them. This CDR3 has 15 amino acids. CDR3 sequence: CASSSPGRGNQPQHF. In DNA form, the CDR3 reads TGTGCCAGCAGTTCCCCGGGGAGAGGCAATCAGCCCCAGCATTTT.